Sequencing of this TCR beta chain was carried out in a study of cytomegalovirus exposure and HLA in healthy donors. V lost 4 bases to trimming and J lost 4 bases, with 12 bases between them. The germline V gene has CDR1 SGHRS and CDR2 YFSETQ. This CDR3 is 13 amino acids long. Of note for this clone: What it binds is not known.

Study conclusions and caveats: Highest at DRB1 and lowest at HLA-C, TCR association rates differed among HLA loci in a later analysis. The likely explanation for a cluster of highly shared sequence variants was sequencing artifact.

The PCR employed 60 Vbeta primers together with 13 Jbeta primers. TCRdb keeps only in-frame clones here, not all; method: immunoSEQ multiplex PCR. Its table lists 150,000 to 200,000 clones. This sequence originates from a man aged 25 to 45 in good health and CMV-seronegative. Sequences were obtained from PBMCs. V usage is TRBV5-1 and J usage is TRBJ2-7; tentative D call: TRBD1 (6 bases). This CDR3 reads CASSPDSAYEQYF. CDR3 bases: TGCGCCAGCAGCCCGGACAGTGCTTACGAGCAGTACTTC.